The 18 T cell receptor beta chains reported below all come from one sample, sequenced in a study of patients with pleural tuberculosis. TCRdb reanalysed the reads using MiXCR and keeps one entry per CDR3 protein. Counted here are roughly 27,000 distinct CDR3 sequences, 18% occurring once; the ten biggest clones make up around 3.2%. The sample comprised peripheral blood. These receptors were collected from a human donor with pleural tuberculosis.

With regard to this clonotype: A read error may explain this, as a much larger clone is one base away. V and J are TRBV7-2 and TRBJ2-1; D is possibly TRBD2 (5 bases). The ends were cut back, 2 bases at V and 13 bases at J, with 12 bases in the middle. The CDR3 length is 12 residues. CDR1 SGHTA and CDR2 FQGNSA come from the germline V gene. In DNA, the CDR3 is TGTGCCAGCAGCTTAATTTGGGAGATTCAGTTCTTC. Its protein product is CASSLIWEIQFF.

Notes on this clonotype: A junction end diverges from the germline sequence, so it may reflect a read error. The V and J genes are TRBV7-2 and TRBJ1-1; 8 bases map to TRBD1. This CDR3 spans 17 amino acids. Germline V gene sequence: CDR1 SGHTA, CDR2 FQGNSA. The DNA of the CDR3 is TGTGCCAGCAGCAAGGGACAGGAAAGCTTCATGAACACTGAAGCTCTCTTT. Its translation: CASSKGQESFMNTEALF. The full variable domain, its missing parts supplied by reference TRBV7-2 and TRBJ1-1, is GAGVSQSPSNKVTEKGKDVELRCDPISGHTALYWYRQSLGQGLEFLIYFQGNSAPDKSGLPSDRFSAERTGGSVSTLTIQRTQQEDSAVYLCASSKGQESFMNTEALFGQGTRLTVV.

Concerning this clonotype: This sequence may be a read error, since a much larger clone differs from it by one base. The chain uses TRBV6-1 and TRBJ1-5; D is perhaps TRBD1 (6 bases). The germline CDR1 and CDR2 sequences are MNHNS and SASEGT. V lost 4 bases, J lost 11 bases, and 15 bases lay in between. This CDR3 is built from 13 residues. CDR3 coding DNA: TGTGCCAGCAGTGGAGAGAGGGGGGGGGCCCAGCATTTT. Protein product: CASSGERGGAQHF.

Note on this clonotype: The CDR3 end shows no conserved phenylalanine or tryptophan, and so a read error is likely. The rearrangement links TRBV27 to TRBJ2-1, with D unclear. In germline, CDR1 is MNHEY, CDR2 SMNVEV (reference sequence). The CDR3 extends over 15 amino acids. Trimming left V 6 bases short and J 6 bases short, with 18 bases between. DNA for the CDR3: TGTGCCAGCAGGCGACGTAGGGAAGCTAGCAATGAGCAGTTCCTC. Translation gives CASRRRREASNEQFL.

This clonotype appeared many times. This rearrangement joins TRBV9 to TRBJ1-1; D unresolved. V lost 1 base and J lost 3, with 7 bases in between. The CDR3 sequence is 13 residues long. Germline V gene lookup returns CDR1 SGDLS and CDR2 YYNGEE. CDR3: CASSVSIYTEAFF. The DNA for the CDR3 is TGTGCCAGCAGCGTAAGCATATACACTGAAGCTTTCTTT.

There are a few counts of this clonotype. This chain uses TRBV5-4 with TRBJ2-3, with 9 bases matching TRBD2. The germline gives CDR1 SGHNT, CDR2 YYREEE (reference sequence). The CDR3 runs to 18 residues. Unmatched junction bases numbered 12, after V lost 0 bases and J lost 4 bases. CDR3 protein: CASSLAGRGGGGSDTQYF. For the CDR3, the DNA is TGTGCCAGCAGCTTGGCCGGGAGGGGCGGGGGGGGCTCAGATACGCAGTATTTT.

This clonotype was recorded only once. Its ends do not fully match the called genes, so a read error is possible. This chain links TRBV20-1 with TRBJ1-1; TRBD1 might be the D (6 bases). Germline CDR1 and CDR2: DFQATT and SNEGSKA (reference sequence). This CDR3 has 13 residues. Here the CDR3 reads CSAGGQYPPEAFF. The CDR3 coding sequence is TGCAGTGCGGGGGGGCAATACCCCCCTGAGGCTTTCTTT.

This clonotype is medium-sized. The chain recombines TRBV20-1 with TRBJ1-3; D is undetermined. The CDR3 contains 15 residues. V lost 4 bases to trimming and J lost 0 bases, with 13 bases between them. Germline-derived CDR1 and CDR2 are DFQATT and SNEGSKA (reference sequence). CDR3 residues: CSAIGSSFSGNTIYF. Written as DNA, the CDR3 is TGCAGTGCTATAGGGAGCTCCTTCTCTGGAAACACCATATATTTT.

This clonotype came up many times. The V call is TRBV6-1, the J call TRBJ2-1; 8 nucleotides align to TRBD1. J gave up 2 bases and V 5 bases, and 5 bases lay outside the gene matches. The germline CDR1 and CDR2 sequences are MNHNS and SASEGT. The CDR3 runs to 15 residues. DNA of the CDR3: TGTGCCAGCAGTTTAACAGGGGGTACCTACAATGAGCAGTTCTTC. This gives the protein CASSLTGGTYNEQFF.

This clonotype was counted a few times. The chain recombines TRBV6-1 with TRBJ1-1; D may be TRBD1 (5 bases). Germline V CDR1 and CDR2: MNHNS, SASEGT. The CDR3 consists of 13 residues. V was trimmed by 3 bases and J by 5 bases, leaving 10 bases between them. CDR3 in DNA: TGTGCCAGCAGTGACGGGGGGGGGACTGAAGCTTTCTTT. The encoded protein is CASSDGGGTEAFF.

This clonotype has ten or more counts. As DNA, the CDR3 is TGTGCCAGCAGCCGGACAGCCAGCTCCTACAATGAGCAGTTCTTC. Its protein product is CASSRTASSYNEQFF. V usage is TRBV6-2 or TRBV6-3 and J usage is TRBJ2-1; D might be TRBD1 (6 bases). Germline V CDR1 and CDR2: MNHEY, SVGEGT. CDR3 length: 15 amino acids. Trimming took 6 bases from V and 0 from J, leaving 12 bases between them.

About this clonotype: A junction boundary mismatches the germline segment, possibly from a read error. V usage is TRBV7-9 and J usage is TRBJ1-2; unclear D gene. Germline V gene data show CDR1 as SEHNR and CDR2 as FQNEAQ (reference sequence). This CDR3 region has 16 residues. The CDR3 is CASSLDALASNCGYTF. The CDR3 DNA sequence: TGTGCCAGCAGCTTAGATGCCTTAGCCTCTAACTGTGGCTACACCTTC.

This clonotype came up many times. The chain employs TRBV20-1 and TRBJ2-7; perhaps TRBD2 as D (6 bases). This CDR3 has 13 amino acids. V was clipped by 2 bases and J by 5 bases, with 13 bases between them. The germline V gene encodes CDR1 DFQATT and CDR2 SNEGSKA (reference sequence). This CDR3 is CSARQGLQDEQYF. In nucleotides, the CDR3 is TGCAGTGCTAGACAGGGACTCCAAGACGAGCAGTACTTC.

Ten or more counts support this clonotype. V usage is TRBV4-1 and J usage is TRBJ1-6; D unclear. The CDR3 length is 15 residues. V lost 0 bases and J 0 bases, leaving 3 bases between the germline ends. Germline assignment: CDR1 MGHRA and CDR2 YSYEKL. DNA for the CDR3: TGCGCCAGCAGCCAAGAGGGCTCCTATAATTCACCCCTCCACTTT. Encoded protein: CASSQEGSYNSPLHF.

Worth noting for this clonotype: A much bigger clone sits one base away, suggesting this may be a read error. The V call is TRBV5-5, the J call TRBJ1-4, with 8 nucleotides matching TRBD1. V was clipped by 4 bases and J by 3 bases; unmatched bases: 11. The CDR3 contains 17 residues. The germline CDR1 and CDR2 sequences are SGHKS and YYEKEE (reference sequence). Here the CDR3 reads CASSLGQGNLANEKLFF. Written as DNA, the CDR3 is TGTGCCAGCAGCCTCGGACAGGGTAATTTGGCTAATGAAAAACTGTTTTTT.

The chain uses TRBV27 and TRBJ2-3, with D possibly matching TRBD2 (6 bases). The V end was cut by 4 bases, the J end by 3 bases, with 20 bases between. The germline gives CDR1 MNHEY, CDR2 SMNVEV (reference sequence). This CDR3 has 17 residues. Written as DNA, the CDR3 is TGTGCCAGCAGTTCCGCTTTTTACGGGAGAGGAACAGATACGCAGTATTTT. It is translated as CASSSAFYGRGTDTQYF.

The chain is built from TRBV7-3 and TRBJ2-1, with TRBD1 matching 9 bases. Germline V gene data show CDR1 as SGHTA and CDR2 as FQGTGA. This CDR3 spans 14 amino acids. V lost 5 bases to trimming and J lost 9 bases; unmatched junction nucleotides: 8. In DNA form, the CDR3 reads TGTGCCAGCAGCCCAGGACAGGGGAGATGTGAGCAGTTCTTC. Translated, it gives CASSPGQGRCEQFF.

This clonotype was seen at least ten times. CDR3 sequence (DNA): TGTGCCAGCATAAAGACGTCGAACACCGGGGAGCTGTTTTTT. It translates to CASIKTSNTGELFF. The genes are TRBV6-1 and TRBJ2-2; the D is unclear. This CDR3 spans 14 amino acids. Germline CDR1 reads MNHNS; CDR2 reads SASEGT. V lost 7 bases and J lost 0, with 9 bases in between.